One sample yielded the 17 T cell receptor beta chains listed below, sequenced in a study of blood T cell repertoires in COVID-19. TCRdb's table, derived via immunoSEQ multiplex PCR, lists solely in-frame clones and lacks some. The table shows roughly 350,000 clones, with 70% to 90% occurring only once. Material for sequencing was peripheral blood. These receptors all stem from a woman aged 25 to 39 with COVID-19, enrolled during active disease.

The J gene is TRBJ1-6, the V gene TRBV25-1; possibly TRBD1 for D (6 bases). With 6 bases removed from V and 7 bases from J, the gap between germline ends came to 13 bases. The CDR3 sequence is 14 residues long. The V gene's germline CDR1 is MGHDK and CDR2 SYGVNS. The CDR3 region is CASSSDSYNSPLHF. DNA for the CDR3: TGTGCCAGCAGCTCGGACAGTTACAATTCACCCCTCCACTTT.

The table lists this clone with a count of one. The chain carries TRBV4-1 and TRBJ2-7, with TRBD2 identical over 12 bases. V was clipped by 4 bases and J by 2 bases; unmatched bases: 3. The CDR3 has 15 residues. Germline V gene data show CDR1 as MGHRA and CDR2 as YSYEKL. CDR3 sequence: CASSLSSGRAYEQYF. DNA of the CDR3: TGCGCCAGCAGCCTTTCTAGCGGGAGGGCCTACGAGCAGTACTTC.

This chain links TRBV6-6 with TRBJ2-7, with TRBD1 matching 11 bases. Germline values: CDR1 MNHNY, CDR2 SVGAGI (reference sequence). After removal of 6 bases from V and 4 bases from J, the junction contained 8 bases not matched to a gene. The CDR3 totals 15 residues. Written as DNA, the CDR3 is TGTGCCAGCAGCCTTATTGGACAGGGGGCTTACGAGCAGTACTTC. As protein: CASSLIGQGAYEQYF.

V gene TRBV27 combines with J gene TRBJ1-5; 12 bases align to TRBD1. CDR1 and CDR2 from the germline V gene are MNHEY and SMNVEV (reference sequence). This CDR3 has 15 residues. V trimming: 2 bases; J trimming: 7 bases; junction bases outside the gene matches: 3. The CDR3 sequence: CASSLGTGGSQPQHF. As DNA, the CDR3 is TGTGCCAGCAGTTTAGGGACAGGGGGCAGCCAGCCCCAGCATTTT.

This chain uses TRBV7-8 with TRBJ2-2, with TRBD2 matching over 7 bases. The CDR3 is 15 residues long. Germline lookup yields CDR1 SGHVS and CDR2 FQNEAQ. J lost 6 bases, V lost 5 bases, and 9 bases had no gene match. CDR3 nucleotide sequence: TGTGCCAGCAGCATTCTTAGCGGGCTTGCCGGGGAGCTGTTTTTT. It encodes CASSILSGLAGELFF.

With respect to this clone: The junction departs from germline at one end; a sequencing error may be responsible. The rearrangement joins TRBV12-3 or TRBV12-4 to TRBJ2-3, with 8 bases fitting TRBD1. The CDR3 runs to 12 residues. Here the CDR3 reads CASRSADRASSF. CDR3 in DNA: TGTGCCAGCAGATCTGCGGACAGGGCCAGCTCGTTT.

This clone was observed a handful of times. V and J are TRBV19 and TRBJ1-1; D uncertain. With 0 bases removed from V and 1 base from J, the gap between germline ends came to 9 bases. This CDR3 spans 15 amino acids. The V gene's germline CDR1 is LNHDA and CDR2 SQIVND (reference sequence). CDR3 sequence reads: CASSIDWGANTEAFF. Here the CDR3 DNA reads TGTGCCAGTAGTATAGATTGGGGAGCGAACACTGAAGCTTTCTTT.

V gene TRBV30 combines with J gene TRBJ2-7, with TRBD2 matching over 8 bases. This CDR3 has 12 amino acids. V gave up 4 bases and J gave up 6 bases; unmatched junction bases: 5. CDR1 is GTSNPN and CDR2 is SVGIG in the germline V gene (reference sequence). As DNA, the CDR3 is TGTGCCTGGACCAGCGGGAGTGGCGAGCAGTACTTC. Protein: CAWTSGSGEQYF.

This sequence joins TRBV7-2 and TRBJ2-1, with TRBD2 identical over 7 bases. The CDR3 is made up of 18 amino acids. Looked up from germline, CDR1 is SGHTA and CDR2 is FQGNSA. The J segment lost 3 bases and the V segment lost 3 bases, leaving 14 bases of the junction unmatched. CDR3 DNA sequence: TGTGCCAGCAGCTTTGGGGGAGGGCCAGGGCACGGCTACAATGAGCAGTTCTTC. As protein: CASSFGGGPGHGYNEQFF.

This chain joins TRBV7-2 and TRBJ2-2, with unresolved D. The CDR3 is made up of 14 amino acids. Germline lookup yields CDR1 SGHTA and CDR2 FQGNSA. V lost 7 bases, J lost 1 base, and 10 bases lay in between. In DNA form, the CDR3 reads TGTGCCAGCACCGAAGACTGGAACACCGGGGAGCTGTTTTTT. It encodes CASTEDWNTGELFF.

The rearrangement joins TRBV28 to TRBJ1-1; D gene uncertain. CDR3 length: 19 residues. V was trimmed by 6 bases and J by 1 base, leaving 27 bases between them. Per germline, CDR1 MDHEN and CDR2 SYDVKM. The chain's CDR3 is CASSHRLPRKIQTNTEAFF. Written as DNA, the CDR3 is TGTGCCAGCAGCCATAGATTACCCCGCAAGATCCAAACGAACACTGAAGCTTTCTTT. The whole variable domain, remainder taken from reference TRBV28 and TRBJ1-1, is DVKVTQSSRYLVKRTGEKVFLECVQDMDHENMFWYRQDPGLGLRLIYFSYDVKMKEKGDIPEGYSVSREKKERFSLILESASTNQTSMYLCASSHRLPRKIQTNTEAFFGQGTRLTVV.

V gene TRBV5-4 combines with J gene TRBJ2-7; 8 positions match TRBD2. Germline V gene lookup returns CDR1 SGHNT and CDR2 YYREEE (reference sequence). V lost 0 bases and J lost 4; bases outside the gene matches: 6. This CDR3 has 15 residues. The chain's CDR3 is CASSLGSGRIYEQYF. The CDR3 DNA reads as TGTGCCAGCAGCTTGGGAAGCGGGAGAATATACGAGCAGTACTTC.

The chain uses TRBV10-3 and TRBJ1-2, with 8 bases matching TRBD1. The germline CDR1 and CDR2 sequences are ENHRY and SYGVKD. J gave up 1 base and V 11 bases, and 0 bases lay outside the gene matches. The length of the CDR3 is 11 residues. The DNA of the CDR3 is TGTGCCGGACAGGGTAACTATGGCTACACCTTC. Protein: CAGQGNYGYTF.

This rearrangement joins TRBV6-5 to TRBJ2-2, with 8 bases matching TRBD1. V trimming: 6 bases; J trimming: 6 bases; junction bases outside the gene matches: 6. CDR1 and CDR2 from the germline V gene are MNHEY and SVGAGI. The CDR3 consists of 14 residues. CDR3 DNA: TGTGCCAGCAGCGCAGGGGGCGCCCCCGGGGAGCTGTTTTTT. Protein sequence: CASSAGGAPGELFF.

The rearrangement joins TRBV4-2 to TRBJ2-3; D possibly corresponds to TRBD2 (5 bases). Looked up from germline, CDR1 is LGHNA and CDR2 is YNFKEQ. This CDR3 contains 12 residues. The V and J ends lost 4 bases and 4 bases respectively, with 6 bases between them. This chain's CDR3 is CASSPGADTQYF. CDR3 bases: TGTGCCAGCAGCCCCGGGGCAGATACGCAGTATTTT.

The rearrangement joins TRBV5-6 to TRBJ2-5, with unresolved D. The CDR3 is made up of 13 amino acids. Germline CDR1 SGHDT, CDR2 YYEEEE. V was clipped by 4 bases and J by 7 bases, with 14 bases between them. The CDR3 reads CASSKTSSGTQYF. As DNA, the CDR3 is TGTGCCAGCAGCAAGACATCCTCCGGGACCCAGTACTTC.

The genes are TRBV12-3 or TRBV12-4 and TRBJ2-7; the match to TRBD1 covers 9 bases. This CDR3 has 13 residues. After removal of 1 base from V and 12 bases from J, the junction contained 7 bases not matched to a gene. The CDR3 coding sequence is TGTGCCAGCAGTTTAGGGGGACAGGGAATAGGGTACTTC. The encoded protein is CASSLGGQGIGYF.